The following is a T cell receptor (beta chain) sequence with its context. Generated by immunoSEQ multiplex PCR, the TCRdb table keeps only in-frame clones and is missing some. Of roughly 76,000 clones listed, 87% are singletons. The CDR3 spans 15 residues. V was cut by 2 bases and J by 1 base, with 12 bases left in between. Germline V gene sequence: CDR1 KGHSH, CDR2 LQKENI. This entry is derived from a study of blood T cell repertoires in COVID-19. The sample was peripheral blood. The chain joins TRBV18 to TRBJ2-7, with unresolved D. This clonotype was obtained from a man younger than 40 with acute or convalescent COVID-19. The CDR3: CASSPTGSNSYEQYF. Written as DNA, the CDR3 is TGTGCCAGCTCACCAACCGGGTCAAATTCCTACGAGCAGTACTTC.